These 19 T cell receptor beta chains share one sample of origin, sequenced in a study of blood T cell repertoires in COVID-19. This table comes from immunoSEQ multiplex PCR, and its TCRdb copy is limited to in-frame clones, with some not included. The sample lists about 200,000 clones, more than 65% seen once, with over 10% in the top ten. The sequencing input was peripheral blood. The source of these receptors is a human donor in a cohort sampled during active COVID-19.

The chain carries TRBV7-9 and TRBJ2-1, with 10 bases lining up with TRBD2. CDR1 is SEHNR and CDR2 is FQNEAQ in the germline V gene (reference sequence). This CDR3 spans 15 amino acids. Trimming took 5 bases from V and 9 from J; bases not matched to a gene: 10. This CDR3 reads CASSDTSGINPEQFF. Here the CDR3 DNA reads TGTGCCAGCAGCGATACTAGCGGGATAAATCCTGAGCAGTTCTTC.

This chain joins TRBV19 and TRBJ2-1; maybe TRBD2 (5 bases). Germline V gene lookup returns CDR1 LNHDA and CDR2 SQIVND (reference sequence). CDR3 length: 13 residues. V gave up 8 bases and J gave up 7 bases, with 15 bases separating them. CDR3 coding DNA: TGTGCCAGTGAGAGAGGGCCTATGAATGAGCAGTTCTTC. As protein: CASERGPMNEQFF.

This chain links TRBV5-1 with TRBJ2-5, with D unclear. Trimming shortened V by 0 bases and J by 1 base, and 10 bases separated the two germline ends. Per germline, CDR1 SGHRS and CDR2 YFSETQ. The CDR3 is 15 amino acids. CDR3 sequence (DNA): TGCGCCAGCAGCTTGGGGCCAGGCACCCAAGAGACCCAGTACTTC. It encodes CASSLGPGTQETQYF.

The V gene is TRBV13, the J gene TRBJ2-3; 15 bases are shared with TRBD2. J was trimmed by 6 bases and V by 5 bases; bases with no gene match: 9. The CDR3 is 17 amino acids. Germline V gene sequence: CDR1 PRHDT, CDR2 FYEKMQ (reference sequence). CDR3 DNA: TGTGCCAGCAGCCCCCAAGGGACTAGCGGGAGGTTCGATACGCAGTATTTT. This encodes CASSPQGTSGRFDTQYF.

The rearrangement uses TRBV6-5 and TRBJ2-7; maybe TRBD1 (6 bases). Germline-derived CDR1 and CDR2 are MNHEY and SVGAGI. This CDR3 spans 14 amino acids. V shed 7 bases and J shed 0 bases, with 13 bases lying between them. The DNA of the CDR3 is TGTGCCAGCACCCGCACAGGGAGCTCCTACGAGCAGTACTTC. It is translated as CASTRTGSSYEQYF.

The chain is built from TRBV7-8 and TRBJ1-5; weak D call: TRBD1 (5 bases). Deletions cut 1 base from V and 0 bases from J, with 13 bases between. Per the germline V gene, CDR1 is SGHVS and CDR2 is FQNEAQ. There are 17 residues in the CDR3. CDR3 sequence: CASSLVGGSYSNQPQHF. The CDR3 DNA sequence: TGTGCCAGCAGCTTAGTCGGGGGGAGTTATAGCAATCAGCCCCAGCATTTT.

The V call is TRBV27, the J call TRBJ2-4, with D unclear. CDR3 length equals 15 residues. Per germline, CDR1 MNHEY and CDR2 SMNVEV (reference sequence). Trimming pared 0 bases from V and 6 bases from J, leaving 12 bases between. As DNA, the CDR3 is TGTGCCAGCAGTTTATCCCGAGGTTCGGGAAACATTCAGTACTTC. Its translation: CASSLSRGSGNIQYF.

The genes are TRBV7-9 and TRBJ1-1, with 7 nucleotides matching TRBD1. J was trimmed by 5 bases and V by 5 bases; bases with no gene match: 8. The CDR3 contains 14 residues. CDR1 SEHNR and CDR2 FQNEAQ come from the germline V gene (reference sequence). The CDR3 reads CASSILQGRTEAFF. CDR3 DNA: TGTGCCAGCAGCATTCTACAGGGGAGGACTGAAGCTTTCTTT.

The chain recombines TRBV6-5 with TRBJ2-1; 9 nucleotides match TRBD2. Trimming cost V 5 bases and J 7 bases; bases outside gene matches: 9. Germline V gene data show CDR1 as MNHEY and CDR2 as SVGAGI. The CDR3 is 15 amino acids. CDR3 loop: CASSQISGSGNEQFF. The CDR3 bases are TGTGCCAGCAGTCAAATTAGCGGGAGCGGGAATGAGCAGTTCTTC.

The chain combines TRBV6-6 with TRBJ2-1; weak D call: TRBD2 (6 bases). V lost 6 bases and J 9 bases, leaving 12 bases between the germline ends. Germline CDR1 and CDR2: MNHNY and SVGAGI (reference sequence). CDR3 length: 12 amino acids. The CDR3 sequence is CASSVPSVEQFF. Here the CDR3 DNA reads TGTGCCAGCAGCGTTCCTAGCGTTGAGCAGTTCTTC.

The CDR3 loop is CASSQGLSQPQHF. CDR3 DNA sequence: TGTGCCAGTAGTCAGGGTTTGAGTCAGCCCCAGCATTTT. This sequence joins TRBV19 and TRBJ1-5, with a weak D call TRBD1 (5 bases). V was cut by 5 bases and J by 6 bases, with 11 bases left in between. The CDR3 loop spans 13 amino acids. The germline gives CDR1 LNHDA, CDR2 SQIVND (reference sequence).

The chain carries TRBV30 and TRBJ2-2, with 11 bases aligning to TRBD2. Germline CDR1 GTSNPN, CDR2 SVGIG (reference sequence). V lost 6 bases to trimming and J lost 6 bases; unmatched junction nucleotides: 6. There are 14 residues in the CDR3. Here the CDR3 DNA reads TGTGCCTGTCCAACGGGACTAGCGGCCGGGGAGCTGTTTTTT. It translates to CACPTGLAAGELFF. The whole variable domain, remainder taken from reference TRBV30 and TRBJ2-2, is SQTIHQWPATLVQPVGSPLSLECTVEGTSNPNLYWYRQAAGRGLQLLFYSVGIGQISSEVPQNLSASRPQDRQFILSSKKLLLSDSGFYLCACPTGLAAGELFFGEGSRLTVL.

The chain uses TRBV3-1 (or the pseudogene TRBV3-2) and TRBJ2-3; 11 nucleotides line up with TRBD2. J lost 0 bases, V lost 4 bases, and 3 bases had no gene match. Germline CDR1 is LGHDT and CDR2 is YNNKEL (reference sequence). This CDR3 has 16 residues. For the CDR3, the DNA is TGTGCCAGCAGCCCGGGACTAGCGGCTAGCACAGATACGCAGTATTTT. As protein: CASSPGLAASTDTQYF.

The chain has TRBV7-2 and TRBJ2-5; 12 bases fit TRBD2. Germline CDR1 SGHTA, CDR2 FQGNSA. V lost 4 bases, J lost 4 bases, and 7 bases stayed unmatched. The CDR3 is 16 amino acids. CDR3 nucleotides: TGTGCCAGCAGCTCACGGACTAGCGGGATGCGAGAGACCCAGTACTTC. It translates to CASSSRTSGMRETQYF. Based on the CDR3 plus reference TRBV7-2 and TRBJ2-5, the full variable domain is GAGVSQSPSNKVTEKGKDVELRCDPISGHTALYWYRQSLGQGLEFLIYFQGNSAPDKSGLPSDRFSAERTGGSVSTLTIQRTQQEDSAVYLCASSSRTSGMRETQYFGPGTRLLVL.

This chain uses TRBV10-1 with TRBJ2-1; a weak D match, TRBD2 (6 bases). V dropped 8 bases and J dropped 12 bases, with 17 bases sitting between them. The CDR3 covers 12 residues. Germline V gene lookup returns CDR1 WNHNN and CDR2 SYGVQD (reference sequence). The CDR3 is CASGTSTGWQFF. CDR3 bases: TGCGCCAGCGGCACTAGCACGGGCTGGCAGTTCTTC.

V usage is TRBV4-1 and J usage is TRBJ2-1, with 14 bases lining up with TRBD2. V gave up 2 bases and J gave up 9 bases; unmatched junction bases: 6. The CDR3 contains 16 residues. Germline values: CDR1 MGHRA, CDR2 YSYEKL. The CDR3 loop is CASSQPTSGRAGEQFF. For the CDR3, the DNA is TGCGCCAGCAGCCAACCGACTAGCGGGAGGGCCGGTGAGCAGTTCTTC.

J is TRBJ2-7 and V is TRBV19, with 9 bases identical to TRBD2. The CDR3 length is 18 residues. Germline V gives CDR1 LNHDA, CDR2 SQIVND (reference sequence). The trim removed 7 bases at V and 0 bases at J, leaving 16 bases unmatched. For the CDR3, the DNA is TGTGCCAGTACCCTAAAGGAAAGGCTAGCGGGAATCTCCTACGAGCAGTACTTC. Its protein is CASTLKERLAGISYEQYF.

The rearrangement joins TRBV5-1 to TRBJ2-7; D is possibly TRBD2 (6 bases). This CDR3 is 16 amino acids long. In germline, CDR1 is SGHRS, CDR2 YFSETQ. Trimming stripped 2 bases from V and 0 bases from J, with 15 bases between. This CDR3 is CASSFITGVGSYEQYF. The CDR3 DNA follows: TGCGCCAGCAGCTTCATAACGGGAGTGGGCTCCTACGAGCAGTACTTC.

The chain is built from TRBV10-3 and TRBJ1-2; 11 bases fit TRBD1. The length of the CDR3 is 14 residues. Looked up from germline, CDR1 is ENHRY and CDR2 is SYGVKD. The V segment lost 4 bases and the J segment 8 bases; nucleotides outside the gene matches: 6. The CDR3 DNA sequence: TGTGCCATCAGTGTGGGACAGGGGGGACCGGGCTACACCTTC. Its translation: CAISVGQGGPGYTF.